This TCR beta chain was recorded in a study of cytomegalovirus exposure and HLA in healthy donors (dated by TCRdb to about 2017). Some background on the complete study: An earlier analysis of roughly 570 of the donors reported approximately 280 Gb of sequence data and 95 million to 140 million unique TCR beta sequences obtained from about 179 million T cells. An early release covering approximately 600 HLA-typed donors comprised approximately 290 gigabases of sequencing data and around 80 million unique TCR sequences. The genetic ancestry cluster associated with self-reported Caucasian donors included 65% to 90% of the 350 to 500 genotyped donors. The study aimed to test whether signatures of past pathogen exposure could be identified by cataloging public T cell receptors. The study used immunosequencing to profile the T cell repertoires of 670 or so subjects and linked those repertoires to cytomegalovirus serostatus. A separate validation cohort of roughly 130 different subjects was used in addition to the approximately 700-subject first cohort. To predict cytomegalovirus infection status, the study combined high-throughput TCR immunosequencing, statistical association of individual TCRs with disease status, and machine learning. A later analysis re-analyzed previously published TCR beta repertoires from 666 donors and added high-resolution HLA genotyping to study TCR occurrence patterns. In the later analysis, no new phenotypic data were used to find candidate immune exposures; instead, reliance was placed on TCR beta sequences and their occurrence across donors. In an earlier analysis of 587 of the donors, high-throughput TCR beta sequencing was used to judge whether each TCR beta V gene segment behaved as functional or pseudogenic. Donor age, sex, ethnicity and CMV serostatus were compiled alongside the repertoire data. In a later genetic analysis, genome-wide SNP genotypes for about 65% of the roughly 670 donors were used, and that subset was treated as a discovery cohort. All discovery cohort repertoires had been generated on a single sequencing platform. Class I and class II HLA loci were covered by the typing at four-digit resolution. The number of donors typed differed by locus, with about 629-630 for A, B, C, DRB1 and DQB1, more than 500 for DQA1, 606 for DPA1, and around 460 for DPB1. About 5 DR-DQ haplotypes were handled as single units for association and clustering, since linkage in the cohort was strong. Across approximately 400 genotyped donors of the cohort, an average of approximately 240,000 unique TCR beta nucleotide sequences per donor were sequenced, and approximately 17% of those sequences were non-productive. Beyond this particular receptor, the publication reports: According to a later analysis, TCR association rates differed among HLA loci, with DRB1 alleles showing the most associated TCRs and HLA-C alleles showing the fewest. The study listed 150 to 200 TCR beta chains as associated with cytomegalovirus. Because counts were too low, roughly 16 rarely observed V segments, including chromosome 9 orphons, were excluded from the earlier analysis of under 650 of the donors. A later analysis associated some 17,000 TCR beta sequences with specific HLA alleles at a false discovery rate of 0.05. According to a later analysis, parvovirus B19, influenza, CMV and Epstein-Barr virus appeared linked to several top co-occurrence clusters. Because the 87-base-pair reads could not distinguish some IMGT-functional V segments, including TRBV6-2 and TRBV6-3, those segments were excluded. Because some donors lacked HLA typing at each locus, the association tests relied only on the typed subset. Compared with equally common non-associated chains, HLA-associated TCR beta chains in a later analysis were more clonally expanded and had lower generation probabilities. The authors suggested that the approach could potentially be extended to other disease states and immunological phenotypes. In vitro tests confirmed that a few of the cytomegalovirus-associated TCR beta chains recognize cytomegalovirus antigens. Immune exposure information for the cohort was limited to CMV serostatus. In both the original and validation cohorts, the classifier was reported to diagnose cytomegalovirus status with high specificity and sensitivity. Most CMV-associated TCR beta chains appeared to be HLA-restricted in a later analysis, and the HLA associations seemed to be driven largely by CMV exposure. Strong co-occurrence of HLA alleles, especially DR and DQ, made assigning TCR associations to individual alleles difficult. An association between a missense DCLRE1C variant and V-gene and J-gene trimming of TCR beta chains was found in a later genetic analysis and replicated in an independent cohort. Most TCR sequences were seen in very few donors, while some public TCRs were found in many individuals. A further reported finding was that TCR beta sequences accurately predicted the HLA-A and HLA-B alleles for most subjects in the first cohort. Linkage disequilibrium might explain the correlated functional status among segregating V segments, but an unknown experimental factor could not be ruled out. The presence/absence analyses assumed that sequencing depth was roughly uniform across donors, and that assumption may not be true. This cohort had only TCR beta chains sequenced, and the lack of alpha or paired-chain data limited which features could be detected. An earlier analysis of several hundred of the donors showed that most TCR beta V segments appeared in productive rearrangements either about 87% or about 30% of the time, which broadly matched IMGT annotations. A later genetic analysis reported fewer N-insertions in productive TCRs among donors in an Asian-associated ancestry cluster than the 666-donor mean. The sequencing pipeline was judged likely to have produced a cluster of highly shared sequence variants as a technical artifact.

This clone was counted a few times. The clone's antigen remains unknown. No base-level quality is on record; no much larger clone is a single base apart. The cohort consisted of hundreds of healthy bone marrow donors. At the time of sampling, all cohort members were nominally healthy, though unrecorded immune exposures were likely present. CMV serostatus was positive for 289 and negative for about 55% of the 666 cohort members, and was not recorded for this donor. Each donor provided a peripheral blood sample, and peripheral blood mononuclear cells were used for TCR beta sequencing. Genomic DNA was extracted from the blood cell samples with the Qiagen DNeasy Blood Extraction Kit. Looking up the germline V gene yields CDR1 SGHDT and CDR2 YYEEEE. V is cut by 4 bases and J by 1 base, and the space between the germline ends is 8 bases. From its cysteine to its phenylalanine, the CDR3 spans 14 amino acids. Just CDR3 DNA is preserved here, 42 bases in frame from base 1.

The library came from the immunoSEQ multiplex PCR assay. The multiplex PCR relied on a mix of 60 forward primers for TCR Vbeta segments and 13 reverse primers for TCR Jbeta segments. The CDR3 region of rearranged TCR beta genes was amplified from genomic DNA by a multiplex PCR assay. Amplified TCR beta libraries were sequenced as 87-base-pair reads on the Illumina HiSeq System. In the original analysis: A later analysis tallied tens of millions of unique TCR beta chains across the 600 to 700 repertoires, and 10 million to 11 million of those chains were shared by two or more donors. Raw reads were error-corrected and collapsed into unique sequences by a nearest-neighbor algorithm in which closely related sequences were merged to remove PCR and sequencing errors. To assign V, D and J gene segments, CDR3 sequences were aligned to IMGT reference sequences. For a sequence to be retained, at least a six-nucleotide match to both a V gene segment and a J gene segment was required. A rearrangement was called productive if the CDR3 had no stop codons and remained in frame with V and J, and every other rearrangement was called non-productive. Following IMGT convention, CDR3 was defined as the stretch from the second conserved V-encoded cysteine to the conserved J-encoded phenylalanine. The earlier analysis of 587 of the donors excluded sequences that lacked an unambiguous match to a single V gene segment. In an earlier analysis of some 590 of the donors, a V segment was called functional when productive rearrangements were above 56.7%, and segregating when the standard deviation between donors exceeded 5%. A statistical classification framework was developed to diagnose cytomegalovirus status using the catalog of TCR beta chain sequences. A later analysis assigned V and J genes by comparing TCR nucleotide sequences with IMGT/GENE-DB human TR gene sequences. In a later analysis, CDR3 sequences and most-parsimonious VDJ recombination scenarios were assigned using the TCRdist pipeline. In a later analysis, every TCR beta chain was defined by the combination of its CDR3 amino acid sequence and its V-gene family, and reads without a unique V-gene family were dropped. To address suspected cross-contamination and a sequencing artifact, a later analysis removed around 590 highly shared, low-generation-probability nucleotide sequences. A later analysis calculated a clonal expansion index for each public chain from normalized within-repertoire ranks of inferred template counts. A later analysis computed generation probabilities with a VDJ recombination model fitted to out-of-frame rearrangements, and checked the results against IGoR. A later analysis scored TCR-TCR, TCR-HLA and TCR-CMV co-occurrence with hypergeometric tests, applying a repertoire-size bias correction to TCR pairs. A later analysis estimated false discovery rates by permuting HLA or CMV assignments 20 times. In a later analysis, co-occurring TCRs were grouped using DBSCAN, and TCRdist sequence similarity was added for clustering within HLA-allele-positive subsets. For co-occurrence clustering, repertoires with fewer than 30,000 or more than 120,000 public chains were excluded, along with 4 to 6 repertoires with anomalous nucleotide sharing. The table comes from immuneACCESS by way of TCRdb, which keeps in-frame sequences with V and J called. Part of the clones is missing from these tables; in studies checked, under half for an unresolved V gene and the rest for unknown reasons. Clone size and the V and J calls come from that table; the DNA yielded D and trimming. This sample comprises some 130,000 clones, 65% to 80% of them detected only once. The ten largest clones take up over 0.9% of the sample.

The sample comprised PBMCs. This sequence uses TRBV5-6 and TRBJ2-2, and perhaps TRBD1 as D gene, on 5 matching bases. This TCR was recovered from a human donor in good health. The DNA sequence is given as TGTGCCAGCAGCGCAACAGGGAACACCGGGGAGCTGTTTTTT. This translates into CASSATGNTGELFF.